Following are 31 T cell receptor beta chains from one sample sequenced in a study of CD8 T cells in ankylosing spondylitis. One entry per CDR3 protein results from TCRdb running MiXCR on the 5' RACE reads. This sample has hundreds of thousands of distinct CDR3 sequences; around 8% occur once, and the top ten carry 4.8%. Sequencing was performed on blood, either unsorted or a sorted T cell fraction (not recorded which). These receptors originate from a female donor with ankylosing spondylitis or in good health (not recorded which).

The CDR3 here is CASRDRGETDTQYF. The DNA for the CDR3 is TGTGCCAGCAGAGACAGGGGTGAAACAGATACGCAGTATTTT. V usage is TRBV12-3 or TRBV12-4 and J usage is TRBJ2-3; 8 nucleotides agree with TRBD1. CDR3 length: 14 amino acids. The ends lost 6 bases at V and 3 bases at J; junction bases unmatched: 5.

This clonotype was counted ten times or more. CDR3 amino acids: CASSWGLAGDEQFF. CDR3 nucleotide sequence: TGTGCCAGCAGTTGGGGACTAGCGGGGGATGAGCAGTTCTTC. The rearrangement links TRBV6-2 or TRBV6-3 to TRBJ2-1; the match to TRBD2 covers 14 bases. CDR3 length equals 14 residues. Germline V gives CDR1 MNHEY, CDR2 SVGEGT. V trimming: 4 bases; J trimming: 8 bases; junction bases outside the gene matches: 1.

This clonotype was picked up many times. The chain recombines TRBV9 with TRBJ2-6; 7 bases are shared with TRBD1. CDR3 length equals 19 residues. Trimming at V came to 4 bases and at J to 0 bases, leaving 13 bases not matched to a gene. Per germline, CDR1 SGDLS and CDR2 YYNGEE. CDR3 region: CASSPVTGSHFSGANVLTF. CDR3 sequence (DNA): TGTGCCAGCAGCCCAGTGACAGGGTCTCATTTCTCTGGGGCCAACGTCCTGACTTTC.

This clonotype occurred many times. The chain couples TRBV6-6 to TRBJ1-6, with D perhaps TRBD1 (6 bases). The CDR3 is made up of 16 amino acids. V lost 6 bases to trimming and J lost 7 bases, with 19 bases between them. CDR1 and CDR2 (germline): MNHNY, SVGAGI (reference sequence). The CDR3 reads CASSPGRTANNSPLHF. The CDR3 DNA reads TGTGCCAGCAGCCCCGGGAGGACAGCAAACAATTCACCCCTCCACTTT.

Ten or more counts support this clonotype. The junction differs from germline at one of its ends, possibly a read error. J is TRBJ2-1 and V is TRBV24-1, with D maybe TRBD2 (8 bases). The CDR3 length is 15 residues. In germline, CDR1 is KGHDR, CDR2 SFDVKD. CDR3 sequence (DNA): TGTGCCACCAGTGATACTAGCGGAGGGGGCAATGGGCAGTTCTTC. It encodes CATSDTSGGGNGQFF.

This clonotype was observed many times. This sequence joins TRBV9 and TRBJ1-3; D gene uncertain. Germline-derived CDR1 and CDR2 are SGDLS and YYNGEE. V lost 2 bases to trimming and J lost 5 bases, with 5 bases between them. The CDR3 runs to 12 residues. The CDR3 here is CASSVPRNTIYF. The CDR3 nucleotides are TGTGCCAGCAGCGTTCCAAGAAACACCATATATTTT. Based on the CDR3 plus reference TRBV9 and TRBJ1-3, the full variable domain is DSGVTQTPKHLITATGQRVTLRCSPRSGDLSVYWYQQSLDQGLQFLIQYYNGEERAKGNILERFSAQQFPDLHSELNLSSLELGDSALYFCASSVPRNTIYFGEGSWLTVV.

About this clonotype itself: A read error may be the cause here, since a much bigger clone is one base away. The chain has TRBV14 and TRBJ1-2; D not resolved. This CDR3 has 13 amino acids. The V gene's germline CDR1 is SGHDN and CDR2 FVKESK. V was cut by 2 bases and J by 5 bases, with 9 bases left in between. Here the CDR3 DNA reads TGTGCCAGCAGCCAAAAGCGGCAGTATGGCTACACCTTC. Translating it yields CASSQKRQYGYTF.

This clonotype was found a few times. The chain couples TRBV7-2 to TRBJ1-5; the D gene is possibly TRBD1 (5 bases). Per germline, CDR1 SGHTA and CDR2 FQGNSA. CDR3 length equals 12 residues. V was clipped by 3 bases and J by 13 bases, with 13 bases between them. The CDR3 sequence: CASSLGGDSQHF. CDR3 sequence (DNA): TGTGCCAGCAGCTTGGGGGGGGACTCTCAGCATTTT.

This clonotype showed up many times. The V call is TRBV6-1, the J call TRBJ2-3; TRBD2 is a possible D gene (6 bases). Trimming pared 6 bases from V and 2 bases from J, leaving 15 bases between. This CDR3 is 15 amino acids long. The germline V gene encodes CDR1 MNHNS and CDR2 SASEGT. The CDR3 region is CASSPTSFHTDTQYF. The DNA of the CDR3 is TGTGCCAGCAGCCCCACTAGCTTCCACACAGATACGCAGTATTTT.

The chain combines TRBV6-1 with TRBJ1-2; 8 bases are shared with TRBD1. The trim removed 6 bases at V and 8 bases at J, leaving 11 bases unmatched. CDR1 is MNHNS and CDR2 is SASEGT in the germline V gene. The CDR3 length is 14 residues. The CDR3 DNA sequence: TGTGCCAGCAGCGAAAGGACAGGGTTTGGAGGCTACACCTTC. Amino acids: CASSERTGFGGYTF.

Many counts were recorded for this clonotype. V gene TRBV28 combines with J gene TRBJ2-2, with 7 bases aligning to TRBD2. The CDR3 consists of 15 residues. The junction had 6 bases not matched to a gene; V was cut back by 2 bases and J by 6 bases. Germline CDR1 reads MDHEN; CDR2 reads SYDVKM. The CDR3 bases are TGTGCCAGCAGTTTAACTCTTCGGGGGGCCGGGGAGCTGTTTTTT. It encodes CASSLTLRGAGELFF.

Concerning this clonotype itself: It may be a read error: a sequence one base away is much more abundant. J is TRBJ2-7 and V is TRBV3-1; D uncertain. CDR3 length: 15 residues. CDR1 and CDR2 from the germline V gene are LGHDT and YNNKEL (reference sequence). DNA of the CDR3: TGTGCCAGCAGCCCTACTGTGGGTTCTGCCTACGAGCAGTGCTTC. Amino acid sequence: CASSPTVGSAYEQCF.

This clonotype was picked up many times. This chain connects TRBV28 to TRBJ2-5; D call uncertain. The ends were cut back, 4 bases at V and 2 bases at J, with 8 bases in the middle. The CDR3 totals 13 residues. The V gene's germline CDR1 is MDHEN and CDR2 SYDVKM. The chain's CDR3 is CASSWAAQETQYF. The CDR3 nucleotides are TGTGCCAGCAGTTGGGCAGCACAAGAGACCCAGTACTTC.

The table lists this clonotype with many counts. This chain links TRBV5-1 with TRBJ2-5, with 7 positions matching TRBD2. The CDR3 has 16 residues. Germline V gives CDR1 SGHRS, CDR2 YFSETQ. V was pared by 3 bases and J by 1 base, with 9 bases of the junction left unmatched. CDR3 sequence (DNA): TGCGCCAGCAGCTCCAGTCGACTAGCTTCCCAAGAGACCCAGTACTTC. This codes for CASSSSRLASQETQYF.

There are many counts of this clonotype. The chain has TRBV7-7 and TRBJ2-1, with D perhaps being TRBD1 or TRBD2 (5 bases each). The CDR3 sequence is 16 residues long. V was pared by 5 bases and J by 0 bases, with 14 bases between. Germline-derived CDR1 and CDR2 are SSHAT and FNYEAQ (reference sequence). CDR3 DNA sequence: TGTGCCAGCAGCCGAGAGGGACCCCGCTCCTACAATGAGCAGTTCTTC. It specifies CASSREGPRSYNEQFF.

CDR3 in amino acids: CSASATSGSSHEQYF. The DNA for the CDR3 is TGCAGTGCTAGTGCTACTAGCGGCTCTTCCCACGAGCAGTACTTC. V gene TRBV20-1 combines with J gene TRBJ2-7, with TRBD2 matching 8 bases. From germline, CDR1 is DFQATT and CDR2 SNEGSKA (reference sequence). J gave up 5 bases and V 3 bases, and 12 bases lay outside the gene matches. The CDR3 totals 15 residues.

This clonotype has only a few counts. The J gene is TRBJ2-1, the V gene TRBV27; TRBD1 matches 7 bases. The CDR3 covers 13 residues. The J segment lost 6 bases and the V segment lost 6 bases, leaving 5 bases of the junction unmatched. Germline loops: CDR1 MNHEY, CDR2 SMNVEV (reference sequence). CDR3 region: CASRNAGGNEQFF. The DNA of the CDR3 is TGTGCCAGCAGGAACGCAGGGGGCAATGAGCAGTTCTTC.

This clonotype was seen many times. The rearrangement links TRBV12-3 or TRBV12-4 to TRBJ1-5, with a possible D match to TRBD1 (5 bases). V was shortened by 6 bases and J by 3 bases, with 9 bases between the two germline ends. The CDR3 is made up of 13 amino acids. Here the CDR3 reads CASSKGTNQPQHF. DNA of the CDR3: TGTGCCAGCAGCAAGGGGACCAATCAGCCCCAGCATTTT.

V is TRBV11-3 and J is TRBJ2-1; 15 bases map to TRBD2. J was trimmed by 7 bases and V by 3 bases; bases with no gene match: 4. CDR3 length equals 16 residues. Germline loops: CDR1 SGHNT, CDR2 YENEEA. Written as DNA, the CDR3 is TGTGCCAGCAGCTTCGGACTAGCGGGAGGGAGTAATGAGCAGTTCTTC. Translating it yields CASSFGLAGGSNEQFF.

This clonotype was recorded many times. The rearrangement links TRBV5-1 to TRBJ2-3, with TRBD1 identical over 7 bases. J was trimmed by 0 bases and V by 0 bases; bases with no gene match: 4. The CDR3 extends over 16 amino acids. Germline values: CDR1 SGHRS, CDR2 YFSETQ. For the CDR3, the DNA is TGCGCCAGCAGCTTGGGAGGGACAGTTAGCACAGATACGCAGTATTTT. Its translation is CASSLGGTVSTDTQYF.

This clonotype was counted many times. The V gene is TRBV4-3, the J gene TRBJ1-5, with 9 bases that match TRBD1. The CDR3 covers 15 residues. Trimming took 1 base from V and 7 from J; bases not matched to a gene: 5. The germline CDR1 and CDR2 sequences are LGHNA and YSLEER. CDR3 coding DNA: TGCGCCAGCAGCCAAGGGACAGGGGTGGACCAGCCCCAGCATTTT. Its translation is CASSQGTGVDQPQHF.

This clonotype occurred many times. This rearrangement joins TRBV10-2 to TRBJ2-1; no clear D gene. Deletions cut 3 bases from V and 8 bases from J, with 8 bases between. Germline assignment: CDR1 WSHSY and CDR2 SAAADI. The CDR3 runs to 12 residues. DNA for the CDR3: TGCGCCAGCAGTGACCTGGGCCATGAGCAGTTCTTC. Translation: CASSDLGHEQFF.

Worth noting for this clonotype: A much larger clone lies one base from this, so it may be a read error. The chain combines TRBV6-2 or TRBV6-3 with TRBJ2-1; D uncertain. The length of the CDR3 is 11 residues. Per the germline V gene, CDR1 is MNHEY and CDR2 is SVGEGT. Trimming pared 11 bases from V and 10 bases from J, leaving 15 bases between. The CDR3 nucleotides are TGTGCCGGCACCAACTCCAAAGAGCAGTTCTTC. Protein: CAGTNSKEQFF.

This rearrangement joins TRBV4-3 to TRBJ2-5, with D tentatively TRBD2 (5 bases). The CDR3 loop spans 16 amino acids. CDR1 is LGHNA, CDR2 YSLEER, per germline. Trimming shortened V by 0 bases and J by 5 bases, and 16 bases separated the two germline ends. As DNA, the CDR3 is TGCGCCAGCAGCCAAGATCTGGGGAGAGGTTGGGAGACCCAGTACTTC. It specifies CASSQDLGRGWETQYF.

This clonotype was detected many times. This chain uses TRBV5-1 with TRBJ2-5; a weak D match, TRBD2 (8 bases). The germline V and J ends were trimmed by 5 bases and 5 bases, with 19 bases remaining between them. CDR3 length: 15 amino acids. CDR1 SGHRS and CDR2 YFSETQ come from the germline V gene. In DNA, the CDR3 is TGCGCCAGCAGGTTGAACCCGGGAGGGGGCGAGACCCAGTACTTC. The encoded protein is CASRLNPGGGETQYF. The full variable domain, with the rest looked up from reference TRBV5-1 and TRBJ2-5, is KAGVTQTPRYLIKTRGQQVTLSCSPISGHRSVSWYQQTPGQGLQFLFEYFSETQRNKGNFPGRFSGRQFSNSRSEMNVSTLELGDSALYLCASRLNPGGGETQYFGPGTRLLVL.

This clonotype was seen at least ten times. The chain couples TRBV3-1 to TRBJ2-1; tentatively, D is TRBD2 (5 bases). V lost 0 bases and J 8 bases, leaving 14 bases between the germline ends. CDR1 LGHDT and CDR2 YNNKEL come from the germline V gene (reference sequence). The CDR3 length is 15 residues. The CDR3 here is CASSQELGGRHEQFF. CDR3 in DNA: TGTGCCAGCAGCCAAGAACTCGGAGGCCGGCATGAGCAGTTCTTC.

This clonotype was counted at least ten times. J is TRBJ2-1 and V is TRBV20-1, with 12 bases fitting TRBD2. The CDR3 covers 17 residues. CDR1 and CDR2 (germline): DFQATT, SNEGSKA (reference sequence). The V gene end was trimmed by 3 bases and the J gene end by 1 base; junction bases not matched to a gene: 7. The CDR3 DNA reads as TGCAGTGCTAGCGTGCTAGCGGGAGGGCTTTCCTACAATGAGCAGTTCTTC. It yields the protein CSASVLAGGLSYNEQFF.

This clonotype was recorded many times. This chain joins TRBV29-1 and TRBJ2-5; D call uncertain. V was clipped by 2 bases and J by 0 bases, with 7 bases between them. The germline CDR1 and CDR2 sequences are SQVTM and ANQGSEA. This CDR3 contains 13 residues. CDR3 region: CSVESINQETQYF. CDR3 nucleotide sequence: TGCAGCGTTGAAAGCATAAACCAAGAGACCCAGTACTTC.

This chain connects TRBV2 to TRBJ2-3; 7 nucleotides line up with TRBD1. The CDR3 length is 15 residues. Unmatched junction bases numbered 8, after V lost 5 bases and J lost 3 bases. Germline values: CDR1 SNHLY, CDR2 FYNNEI. CDR3 loop: CASSSGQPTTDTQYF. The CDR3 nucleotides are TGTGCCAGCAGTTCGGGACAGCCCACTACAGATACGCAGTATTTT.

Many counts were recorded for this clonotype. CDR3 coding DNA: TGTGCCACCATGCTGGGGGCCACAGATACGCAGTATTTT. It translates to CATMLGATDTQYF. The V and J genes are TRBV12-3 or TRBV12-4 and TRBJ2-3; weak D call: TRBD1 (6 bases). The V gene lost 10 bases and the J gene lost 2 bases, with 13 bases spanning the gap. This CDR3 comprises 13 residues.

Of note for this clonotype: A much larger clone is a single base away; this may be a read error. The DNA of the CDR3 is TGTGCCAGCAGTTACCCCGATGTCAAGGACGAGCAGTACTTC. It encodes CASSYPDVKDEQYF. The chain links TRBV6-2 or TRBV6-3 to TRBJ2-7; the D is unclear. This CDR3 region has 14 residues. V was shortened by 2 bases and J by 5 bases, with 13 bases between the two germline ends. From germline, CDR1 is MNHEY and CDR2 SVGEGT.